The 10 T cell receptor beta chains below all came from one sample that was sequenced in a study of chemoradiotherapy in HPV16-positive cancers. Clones were sequenced by immunoSEQ multiplex PCR, and TCRdb holds only the in-frame ones, with some missing. The table includes more than 750 clones, less than 95% detected once. The source material was tumor tissue, sampled from a patient who underwent chemoradiotherapy. The receptors stem from a human donor with HPV-associated anogenital cancer.

V gene TRBV2 combines with J gene TRBJ2-3, with 10 bases fitting TRBD2. The trim removed 9 bases at V and 3 bases at J, leaving 3 bases unmatched. Germline lookup yields CDR1 SNHLY and CDR2 FYNNEI. The CDR3 runs to 13 residues. This CDR3 reads CARKLAGTDTQYF. In DNA, the CDR3 is TGTGCCAGAAAACTAGCGGGAACAGATACGCAGTATTTT.

The chain recombines TRBV5-6 with TRBJ1-2; D possibly corresponds to TRBD1 (6 bases). The V and J ends lost 3 bases and 8 bases respectively, with 11 bases between them. This CDR3 has 12 amino acids. The germline gives CDR1 SGHDT, CDR2 YYEEEE. In nucleotides, the CDR3 is TGTGCCAGCAGCTACAGGGAGCAAGGCTACACCTTC. As protein: CASSYREQGYTF.

This chain uses TRBV6-1 with TRBJ1-2, with TRBD1 matching over 11 bases. V shed 4 bases and J 7 bases; nucleotides not matched to a gene: 8. The CDR3 covers 15 residues. Looked up from germline, CDR1 is MNHNS and CDR2 is SASEGT. The CDR3 sequence: CASSVGGQGERGYTF. In nucleotides, the CDR3 is TGTGCCAGCAGTGTGGGGGGACAGGGGGAGCGTGGCTACACCTTC.

This chain joins TRBV18 and TRBJ2-3; D call uncertain. This CDR3 region has 14 residues. The germline V gene encodes CDR1 KGHSH and CDR2 LQKENI. With 0 bases removed from V and 2 bases from J, the gap between germline ends came to 6 bases. The CDR3 region is CASSPPPNTDTQYF. Here the CDR3 DNA reads TGTGCCAGCTCACCACCCCCGAACACAGATACGCAGTATTTT. The complete variable domain, with remaining parts taken from reference TRBV18 and TRBJ2-3, reads NAGVMQNPRHLVRRRGQEARLRCSPMKGHSHVYWYRQLPEEGLKFMVYLQKENIIDESGMPKERFSAEFPKEGPSILRIQQVVRGDSAAYFCASSPPPNTDTQYFGPGTRLTVL.

The rearrangement links TRBV5-1 to TRBJ1-3; D is ambiguous. Trimming pared 0 bases from V and 2 bases from J, leaving 6 bases between. This CDR3 has 14 residues. Germline CDR1 reads SGHRS; CDR2 reads YFSETQ. CDR3 amino acids: CASSLGGPGNTIYF. In nucleotides, the CDR3 is TGCGCCAGCAGCTTGGGGGGTCCTGGAAACACCATATATTTT. The full variable domain, in which reference TRBV5-1 and TRBJ1-3 provide the parts outside the CDR3, is KAGVTQTPRYLIKTRGQQVTLSCSPISGHRSVSWYQQTPGQGLQFLFEYFSETQRNKGNFPGRFSGRQFSNSRSEMNVSTLELGDSALYLCASSLGGPGNTIYFGEGSWLTVV.

CDR3 in amino acids: CASRGLSNTEAFF. CDR3 nucleotides: TGCGCCAGCAGAGGCCTTTCGAACACTGAAGCTTTCTTT. The chain has TRBV5-1 and TRBJ1-1; no clear D gene. The CDR3 is made up of 13 amino acids. CDR1 and CDR2 from the germline V gene are SGHRS and YFSETQ. V lost 5 bases and J lost 1, with 9 bases in between.

This chain uses TRBV6-5 with TRBJ2-7; tentative D call: TRBD1 (6 bases). CDR1 is MNHEY, CDR2 SVGAGI, per germline. The CDR3 sequence is 15 residues long. Trimming took off 5 bases at V and 0 bases at J, with 14 bases between the two ends. The CDR3 loop is CASSRDKPFSYEQYF. The DNA for the CDR3 is TGTGCCAGCAGTCGGGACAAACCCTTCTCCTACGAGCAGTACTTC.

The chain recombines TRBV7-9 with TRBJ2-1, with TRBD2 matching 8 bases. Germline V gene data show CDR1 as SEHNR and CDR2 as FQNEAQ (reference sequence). Trimming removed 5 bases from V and 1 base from J; junction bases left unmatched: 4. This CDR3 region has 15 residues. CDR3 DNA sequence: TGTGCCAGCAGCATAACTAGCGGATCCTACAATGAGCAGTTCTTC. Amino acid sequence: CASSITSGSYNEQFF.

Concerning this clone: One end of the junction varies from germline; a read error may be responsible. The chain recombines TRBV29-1 with TRBJ1-2, with a weak D call TRBD1 (6 bases). The CDR3 is 15 residues long. Germline V gene lookup returns CDR1 SQVTM and CDR2 ANQGSEA. The CDR3 sequence is CGVRGGPGGNYGYTF. In DNA, the CDR3 is TGCGGCGTTCGGGGAGGTCCGGGGGGCAACTATGGCTACACCTTC.

The V and J genes are TRBV10-2 and TRBJ2-2, with TRBD2 as a possible D gene (5 bases). Germline CDR1 reads WSHSY; CDR2 reads SAAADI. The CDR3 loop spans 14 amino acids. The V and J ends lost 7 bases and 2 bases respectively, with 11 bases between them. CDR3 loop: CASKTRHNTGELFF. The CDR3 nucleotides are TGCGCCAGCAAAACTAGGCATAACACCGGGGAGCTGTTTTTT.